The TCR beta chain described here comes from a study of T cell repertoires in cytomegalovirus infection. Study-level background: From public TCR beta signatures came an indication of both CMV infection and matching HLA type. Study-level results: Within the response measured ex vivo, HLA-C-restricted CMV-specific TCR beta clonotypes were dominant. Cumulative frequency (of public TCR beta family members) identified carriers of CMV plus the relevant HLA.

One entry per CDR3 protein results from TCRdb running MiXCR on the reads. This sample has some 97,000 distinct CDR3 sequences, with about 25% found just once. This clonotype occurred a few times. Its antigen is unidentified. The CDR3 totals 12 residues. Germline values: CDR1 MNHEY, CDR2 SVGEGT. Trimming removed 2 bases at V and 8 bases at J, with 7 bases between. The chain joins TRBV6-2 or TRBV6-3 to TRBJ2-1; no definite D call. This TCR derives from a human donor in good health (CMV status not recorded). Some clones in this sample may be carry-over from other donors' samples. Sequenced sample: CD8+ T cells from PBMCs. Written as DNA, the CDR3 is TGTGCCAGCAGTTACAACGGCTATGAGCAGTTCTTC. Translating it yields CASSYNGYEQFF.